What follows is one T cell receptor (beta chain) and its context. Its specificity is not known. In making TCR cDNA, 5'RACE template switching added a universal primer site and UMIs to it. TCRdb re-derived calls from the 5' RACE reads in MiXCR, one entry per CDR3 protein. The sample gives 360,000 or so distinct CDR3 sequences, 11% of which show up once; 18% is in the top ten. The sample comes from a study of T cells after yellow fever vaccination. Study-level background: Low-cell-number fractions underwent preparation using SMART-Seq v4 Ultra Low Input.

Regarding the study as a whole: FACS-sorted repertoires might harbor abundant contaminating clonotypes from the bulk population. Peaking on day 5 versus 15, the secondary response was faster but weaker.

Trimming cost V 5 bases and J 6 bases, with 11 bases left between them. The CDR3 totals 12 residues. Germline assignment: CDR1 SGHVS and CDR2 FNYEAQ. This sequence originates from a young man who received the YFV17D yellow fever vaccine. The genes are TRBV7-6 and TRBJ2-7, with a weak D call TRBD1 (5 bases). Sequenced material: PBMCs, taken on the day of the first yellow fever vaccination. The CDR3 is CASSDLGPEQYF. In DNA form, the CDR3 reads TGTGCCAGCAGCGATTTGGGGCCCGAGCAGTACTTC. The full variable domain, rest sourced from reference TRBV7-6 and TRBJ2-7, is GAGVSQSPRYKVTKRGQDVALRCDPISGHVSLYWYRQALGQGPEFLTYFNYEAQQDKSGLPNDRFSAERPEGSISTLTIQRTEQRDSAMYRCASSDLGPEQYFGPGTRLTVT.